Listed here are 13 T cell receptor beta chains from one sample, sequenced in a study of tumor T cells in aggressive B-cell lymphoma. Sequencing used immunoSEQ multiplex PCR; TCRdb keeps in-frame clones, though not all of them. The sample consists of 5,000 to 7,000 clones, 88% of them appearing once. The sequencing input was tumor tissue. These receptors were taken from an adult with diffuse large B cell lymphoma. Some clones in this sample may be carry-over from other donors' samples.

The gene calls are TRBV27 and TRBJ1-1, with TRBD1 as a possible D gene (5 bases). CDR3 length equals 12 residues. V was clipped by 8 bases and J by 8 bases, with 15 bases between them. Germline lookup yields CDR1 MNHEY and CDR2 SMNVEV (reference sequence). CDR3 residues: CASGRSAGEAFF. CDR3 nucleotides: TGTGCCAGCGGACGATCTGCAGGGGAAGCTTTCTTT.

The V call is TRBV18, the J call TRBJ1-2; 7 nucleotides match TRBD1. Looked up from germline, CDR1 is KGHSH and CDR2 is LQKENI. The CDR3 has 13 residues. The V gene end was trimmed by 9 bases and the J gene end by 4 bases; junction bases not matched to a gene: 8. Here the CDR3 reads CASQRGQSYGYTF. CDR3 in DNA: TGTGCCAGTCAGAGGGGGCAGAGCTATGGCTACACCTTC.

The chain is built from TRBV4-3 and TRBJ2-5; 7 bases are shared with TRBD2. The J call may be wrong; the DNA end is better matched by TRBJ2-7. The germline V gene encodes CDR1 LGHNA and CDR2 YSLEER. The CDR3 has 17 amino acids. CDR3 sequence reads: CASSQDPPGAGVYEQYF. The CDR3 region has the DNA TGCGCCAGCAGCCAAGATCCCCCCGGGGCGGGGGTCTACGAGCAGTACTTC.

This clone has a single count. The rearrangement joins TRBV27 to TRBJ2-2; 11 bases line up with TRBD2. This CDR3 comprises 16 residues. Germline trimming cut 3 bases from V and 3 bases from J; bases unmatched to any gene: 3. CDR1 and CDR2 (germline): MNHEY, SMNVEV (reference sequence). This CDR3 is CASSLLAGGHTGELFF. The CDR3 DNA follows: TGTGCCAGCAGTTTGCTAGCGGGGGGTCACACCGGGGAGCTGTTTTTT.

The chain couples TRBV19 to TRBJ2-1, with 10 bases matching TRBD1. The CDR3 spans 18 residues. J gave up 4 bases and V 1 base, and 10 bases lay outside the gene matches. The germline gives CDR1 LNHDA, CDR2 SQIVND (reference sequence). The CDR3 region has the DNA TGTGCCAGTAGTATAGCCACACCGGGACAGGGGCTATACAATGAGCAGTTCTTC. It is translated as CASSIATPGQGLYNEQFF.

This rearrangement joins TRBV6-7 to TRBJ1-3, with a tentative D call TRBD1 (6 bases). TRBV6-7 is an open reading frame whose function is uncertain. This CDR3 contains 17 residues. The V and J ends lost 0 bases and 0 bases respectively, with 12 bases between them. CDR3 sequence: CASSYSRDTSSGNTIYF. The DNA for the CDR3 is TGTGCCAGCAGTTACTCCCGGGACACCAGCTCTGGAAACACCATATATTTT.

This chain uses TRBV11-2 with TRBJ2-1; 11 bases match TRBD2. Trimming removed 5 bases from V and 7 bases from J; junction bases left unmatched: 7. This CDR3 contains 15 residues. The germline gives CDR1 SGHAT, CDR2 FQNNGV. The CDR3 DNA reads as TGTGCCAGCAGCGACGGACTAGCGGGTGGTAATGAGCAGTTCTTC. Protein: CASSDGLAGGNEQFF. Filled out from reference TRBV11-2 and TRBJ2-1, the complete variable domain reads EAGVAQSPRYKIIEKRQSVAFWCNPISGHATLYWYQQILGQGPKLLIQFQNNGVVDDSQLPKDRFSAERLKGVDSTLKIQPAKLEDSAVYLCASSDGLAGGNEQFFGPGTRLTVL.

V gene TRBV7-9 combines with J gene TRBJ2-3; tentative D call: TRBD1 (5 bases). The germline V and J ends were trimmed by 5 bases and 6 bases, with 18 bases remaining between them. The CDR3 extends over 15 amino acids. Germline V gene sequence: CDR1 SEHNR, CDR2 FQNEAQ (reference sequence). The CDR3 sequence is CASSQDSLLSDTQYF. CDR3 nucleotide sequence: TGTGCCAGCAGCCAAGACAGTCTCCTCAGTGATACGCAGTATTTT.

This clone was seen a handful of times. The V gene is TRBV27, the J gene TRBJ2-1; 8 bases are a match to TRBD2. V lost 3 bases and J lost 6; bases outside the gene matches: 4. Germline CDR1 is MNHEY and CDR2 is SMNVEV (reference sequence). The CDR3 runs 14 residues. CDR3 region: CASSFSGGSNEQFF. The CDR3 region has the DNA TGTGCCAGCAGTTTCAGCGGGGGCTCCAATGAGCAGTTCTTC.

This chain connects TRBV6-5 to TRBJ1-4; 10 bases are shared with TRBD1. The CDR3 totals 15 residues. CDR1 is MNHEY and CDR2 is SVGAGI in the germline V gene. The trim removed 4 bases at V and 4 bases at J, leaving 3 bases unmatched. The CDR3 region is CASSSDRGSNEKLFF. CDR3 DNA sequence: TGTGCCAGCAGTTCGGACAGGGGGAGTAATGAAAAACTGTTTTTT.

This chain joins TRBV7-3 and TRBJ2-3; 9 nucleotides match TRBD2. Germline V lookup: CDR1 SGHTA, CDR2 FQGTGA. Trimming cost V 4 bases and J 1 base; bases outside gene matches: 3. This CDR3 is built from 15 residues. DNA of the CDR3: TGTGCCAGCAGCTATAGCGGGGGTGGCACAGATACGCAGTATTTT. It is translated as CASSYSGGGTDTQYF.

The chain links TRBV2 to TRBJ2-7, with 8 bases aligning to TRBD1. Losses at the gene ends were 8 bases for V and 5 bases for J; bases not matched to a gene: 11. Looked up from germline, CDR1 is SNHLY and CDR2 is FYNNEI. This CDR3 has 14 amino acids. CDR3 region: CASCRGDRGNEQYF. CDR3 in DNA: TGTGCCAGCTGCCGAGGTGACAGGGGAAACGAGCAGTACTTC. The variable domain in full, with the rest retrieved from reference TRBV2 and TRBJ2-7, is EPEVTQTPSHQVTQMGQEVILRCVPISNHLYFYWYRQILGQKVEFLVSFYNNEISEKSEIFDDQFSVERPDGSNFTLKIRSTKLEDSAMYFCASCRGDRGNEQYFGPGTRLTVT.

The chain carries TRBV25-1 and TRBJ1-1; D unresolved. Germline values: CDR1 MGHDK, CDR2 SYGVNS. Trimming removed 2 bases from V and 7 bases from J, with 11 bases in between. CDR3 length: 13 residues. The CDR3 here is CASSENFWSEAFF. CDR3 DNA sequence: TGTGCCAGCAGTGAAAATTTCTGGAGTGAAGCTTTCTTT.